These 10 T cell receptor beta chains originate from one sample sequenced in a study of blood T cell repertoires in COVID-19. Sequenced by immunoSEQ multiplex PCR; TCRdb stores in-frame clones only, minus some. Of roughly 180,000 clones in the sample, roughly three quarters were seen once. Sequenced material: peripheral blood. Source of these receptors: a woman aged 45-60 years with active or convalescent COVID-19.

This clone was detected once. This sequence joins TRBV28 and TRBJ2-3; 7 bases agree with TRBD1. CDR1 and CDR2 (germline): MDHEN, SYDVKM. The CDR3 consists of 13 residues. The junction had 3 bases not matched to a gene; V was cut back by 4 bases and J by 5 bases. The CDR3 DNA follows: TGTGCCAGCAGTTCCGGACAGGTAGATACGCAGTATTTT. It translates to CASSSGQVDTQYF.

CDR3: CAIRGTGDFYNEQFF. As DNA, the CDR3 is TGTGCCATCAGGGGGACAGGGGATTTCTACAATGAGCAGTTCTTC. This chain uses TRBV10-3 with TRBJ2-1; 10 bases map to TRBD1. Germline CDR1 ENHRY, CDR2 SYGVKD. The CDR3 extends over 15 amino acids. V lost 6 bases and J lost 3; bases outside the gene matches: 5.

The chain carries TRBV9 and TRBJ2-2; 8 bases are shared with TRBD1. CDR3 size: 17 residues. Germline V gives CDR1 SGDLS, CDR2 YYNGEE. J was trimmed by 1 base and V by 0 bases; bases with no gene match: 5. CDR3 loop: CASSVGGQALNTGELFF. DNA of the CDR3: TGTGCCAGCAGCGTAGGGGGACAGGCATTGAACACCGGGGAGCTGTTTTTT. The full variable domain, its missing parts supplied by reference TRBV9 and TRBJ2-2, is DSGVTQTPKHLITATGQRVTLRCSPRSGDLSVYWYQQSLDQGLQFLIQYYNGEERAKGNILERFSAQQFPDLHSELNLSSLELGDSALYFCASSVGGQALNTGELFFGEGSRLTVL.

The rearrangement joins TRBV10-2 to TRBJ2-3; TRBD2 is a possible D gene (6 bases). This CDR3 spans 15 amino acids. Germline CDR1 and CDR2: WSHSY and SAAADI. The V end was cut by 2 bases, the J end by 3 bases, with 12 bases between. In nucleotides, the CDR3 is TGCGCCAGCAGTGAGGCCGGAGGGGAGACAGATACGCAGTATTTT. Residues: CASSEAGGETDTQYF.

The rearrangement joins TRBV12-3 or TRBV12-4 to TRBJ2-3; maybe TRBD1 (6 bases). The CDR3 totals 12 residues. Trimming pared 10 bases from V and 4 bases from J, leaving 12 bases between. The CDR3 protein is CATQGFSDTQYF. In DNA form, the CDR3 reads TGTGCCACCCAGGGGTTCTCAGATACGCAGTATTTT.

The chain carries TRBV25-1 and TRBJ2-3; no clear D gene. CDR1 is MGHDK and CDR2 is SYGVNS in the germline V gene. CDR3 length equals 15 residues. V lost 3 bases and J 1 base, leaving 11 bases between the germline ends. The CDR3 DNA reads TGTGCCAGCAGTGATCTTTTGTTCCGCACAGATACGCAGTATTTT. Its protein is CASSDLLFRTDTQYF.

Details on this clone: In the same sample, other DNA sequences code for this CDR3. The DNA of the CDR3 is TGTGCCTGGAGTCCCCCGCGGGGGGGCCCGGAGACCCAGTACTTC. As protein: CAWSPPRGGPETQYF. The chain combines TRBV30 with TRBJ2-5, with 9 nucleotides matching TRBD2. The V segment lost 2 bases and the J segment 5 bases; nucleotides outside the gene matches: 9. This CDR3 is 15 amino acids long. The germline V gene has CDR1 GTSNPN and CDR2 SVGIG (reference sequence).

V usage is TRBV18 and J usage is TRBJ2-1; TRBD2 matches 10 bases. The V and J ends lost 4 bases and 3 bases, in that order; junction bases with no gene match: 3. Germline V gene sequence: CDR1 KGHSH, CDR2 LQKENI. The CDR3 runs 15 residues. CDR3 DNA: TGTGCCAGCTCACGGACTAGCGGAGACTACAATGAGCAGTTCTTC. Protein product: CASSRTSGDYNEQFF.

With respect to this clone: A junction boundary mismatches the germline segment, possibly from a read error. The chain couples TRBV18 to TRBJ2-5, with 9 bases that match TRBD1. The CDR3 is 14 amino acids. Looked up from germline, CDR1 is KGHSH and CDR2 is LQKENI. The CDR3 here is CASSPRQGVETQYF. The DNA for the CDR3 is TGTGCCAGCTCTCCACGACAGGGGGTAGAGACCCAGTACTTC.

Here the CDR3 DNA reads TGTGCCAGCAGGACTAGCGGGGGGGCGAAAGAGCAGTACTTC. Its translation is CASRTSGGAKEQYF. The gene calls are TRBV28 and TRBJ2-7; TRBD2 matches at 14 bases. V trimming: 6 bases; J trimming: 7 bases; junction bases outside the gene matches: 5. This CDR3 has 14 residues. Germline CDR1 and CDR2: MDHEN and SYDVKM.